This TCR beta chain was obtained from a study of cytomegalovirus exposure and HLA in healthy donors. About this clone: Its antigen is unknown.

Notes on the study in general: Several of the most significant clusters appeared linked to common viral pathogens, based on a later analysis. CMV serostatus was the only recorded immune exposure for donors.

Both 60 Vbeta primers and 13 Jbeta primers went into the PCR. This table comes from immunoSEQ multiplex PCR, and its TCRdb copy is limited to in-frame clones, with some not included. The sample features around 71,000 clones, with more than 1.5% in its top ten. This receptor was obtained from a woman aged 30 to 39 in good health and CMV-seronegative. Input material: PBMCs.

This chain's CDR3 is CASSETGQAYEQYF. CDR3 nucleotides: TGTGCCAGCAGTGAAACCGGACAGGCCTACGAGCAGTACTTC. The V call is TRBV25-1, the J call TRBJ2-7; 7 nucleotides match TRBD1. Germline V CDR1 and CDR2: MGHDK, SYGVNS. J was trimmed by 2 bases and V by 2 bases; bases with no gene match: 3. This CDR3 is 14 amino acids long.